Presented here are 10 T cell receptor beta chains from one specimen sequenced in a study of cytomegalovirus exposure and HLA in healthy donors. Use of 60 Vbeta and 13 Jbeta primers characterized the PCR. Data came from immunoSEQ multiplex PCR; TCRdb stores just in-frame clones and leaves some out. The sample includes roughly 180,000 clones, around 82% of them seen just once. Sequencing used PBMCs. Receptor source: a boy aged 10-17 years in good health and CMV-seronegative.

This sequence joins TRBV27 and TRBJ2-1; TRBD2 is a possible D gene (5 bases). Germline V gene data show CDR1 as MNHEY and CDR2 as SMNVEV (reference sequence). The CDR3 totals 12 residues. Between the trimmed V and J ends, which lost 5 bases and 9 bases, there was a span of 11 bases. The DNA of the CDR3 is TGTGCCAGCAGTGACTACTTGGGTGAGCAGTTCTTC. Protein: CASSDYLGEQFF.

The V and J genes are TRBV4-1 and TRBJ2-3; 7 bases map to TRBD2. The CDR3 is 16 residues long. Germline trimming cut 1 base from V and 3 bases from J; bases unmatched to any gene: 7. The germline V gene has CDR1 MGHRA and CDR2 YSYEKL. The CDR3 loop is CASSQGGLSATDTQYF. CDR3 coding DNA: TGCGCCAGCAGCCAAGGGGGACTATCCGCAACAGATACGCAGTATTTT.

The chain is built from TRBV7-9 and TRBJ2-1; 7 bases align to TRBD2. CDR3 length: 14 amino acids. The V gene end was trimmed by 2 bases and the J gene end by 7 bases; junction bases not matched to a gene: 5. Germline loops: CDR1 SEHNR, CDR2 FQNEAQ (reference sequence). The CDR3 region is CASSLPGGANEQFF. CDR3 DNA sequence: TGTGCCAGCAGCTTACCGGGAGGAGCGAATGAGCAGTTCTTC.

This clone came up a few times. This chain connects TRBV10-3 to TRBJ2-7; D not resolved. Trimming pared 6 bases from V and 6 bases from J, leaving 12 bases between. CDR3 size: 12 residues. Germline CDR1 is ENHRY and CDR2 is SYGVKD. CDR3 DNA: TGTGCCATCAGGAGAGCGCGTGGCGAGCAGTACTTC. Protein sequence: CAIRRARGEQYF.

The chain is built from TRBV29-1 and TRBJ1-2; D is uncertain. The V and J ends lost 3 bases and 1 base respectively, with 9 bases between them. From germline, CDR1 is SQVTM and CDR2 ANQGSEA. The CDR3 loop spans 13 amino acids. The CDR3 sequence: CSVDTRGNYGYTF. The CDR3 DNA is TGCAGCGTTGATACTCGGGGTAACTATGGCTACACCTTC.

V gene TRBV7-3 combines with J gene TRBJ1-6; tentatively, D is TRBD1 (5 bases). The CDR3 totals 15 residues. Trimming cost V 5 bases and J 6 bases, with 14 bases left between them. Germline loops: CDR1 SGHTA, CDR2 FQGTGA. Here the CDR3 reads CASSQGLGPNSPLHF. The CDR3 nucleotides are TGTGCCAGCAGCCAGGGATTAGGGCCTAATTCACCCCTCCACTTT.

In its sample, this clone was seen once. The genes are TRBV30 and TRBJ1-2; D perhaps matches TRBD1 (6 bases). Trimming left V 5 bases short and J 7 bases short, with 14 bases between. The CDR3 length is 12 residues. Germline CDR1 GTSNPN, CDR2 SVGIG (reference sequence). CDR3 bases: TGTGCCTGGCACAAGACAGGAGCTGGCTACACCTTC. This gives the protein CAWHKTGAGYTF.

V usage is TRBV10-3 and J usage is TRBJ2-1, with 10 nucleotides matching TRBD2. Germline CDR1 and CDR2: ENHRY and SYGVKD. The CDR3 runs 14 residues. The V segment lost 0 bases and the J segment 9 bases; nucleotides outside the gene matches: 2. CDR3 residues: CAISESTSGVEQFF. The CDR3 nucleotides read TGTGCCATCAGTGAGTCAACTAGCGGGGTTGAGCAGTTCTTC.

This sequence joins TRBV5-5 and TRBJ2-7; TRBD1 is a possible D gene (6 bases). The germline CDR1 and CDR2 sequences are SGHKS and YYEKEE (reference sequence). The CDR3 runs to 13 residues. The V gene lost 7 bases and the J gene lost 5 bases, with 16 bases spanning the gap. CDR3 amino acids: CASGKQGLHEQYF. For the CDR3, the DNA is TGTGCCAGCGGAAAACAGGGTCTCCACGAGCAGTACTTC. Full variable domain (remainder filled in from reference TRBV5-5 and TRBJ2-7): DAGVTQSPTHLIKTRGQQVTLRCSPISGHKSVSWYQQVLGQGPQFIFQYYEKEERGRGNFPDRFSARQFPNYSSELNVNALLLGDSALYLCASGKQGLHEQYFGPGTRLTVT.

This rearrangement joins TRBV5-4 to TRBJ1-2; 7 bases agree with TRBD1. Per germline, CDR1 SGHNT and CDR2 YYREEE (reference sequence). V lost 4 bases to trimming and J lost 2 bases; unmatched junction nucleotides: 5. This CDR3 contains 14 residues. The chain's CDR3 is CASSTDRRNYGYTF. The CDR3 nucleotides are TGTGCCAGCAGCACGGACAGGAGGAACTATGGCTACACCTTC.